This T cell receptor (beta chain) was documented in a study of cytomegalovirus exposure and HLA in healthy donors. J gave up 1 base and V 2 bases, and 4 bases lay outside the gene matches. Germline-derived CDR1 and CDR2 are SGHVS and FNYEAQ. The CDR3 totals 16 residues. PCR employed 60 Vbeta and 13 Jbeta primers. Only in-frame clones appear in the TCRdb table, and some are missing; sequencing was by immunoSEQ multiplex PCR. This table holds about 220,000 clones, about 79% found once. The source material was PBMCs. This clonotype originated in a male donor in good health and CMV-seronegative. The chain couples TRBV7-6 to TRBJ2-3, with TRBD2 matching over 9 bases. The CDR3 DNA is TGTGCCAGCAGCTTAATGGCTAGCGGGGGCACAGATACGCAGTATTTT. It specifies CASSLMASGGTDTQYF. Based on the CDR3 plus reference TRBV7-6 and TRBJ2-3, the full variable domain is GAGVSQSPRYKVTKRGQDVALRCDPISGHVSLYWYRQALGQGPEFLTYFNYEAQQDKSGLPNDRFSAERPEGSISTLTIQRTEQRDSAMYRCASSLMASGGTDTQYFGPGTRLTVL.